Listed here are 31 T cell receptor beta chains from one sample, sequenced in a study of control samples from healthy donors and cancer patients. The assay was immunoSEQ multiplex PCR, and TCRdb's table has in-frame clones only and misses some. Of some 74,000 clones listed, around 93% are singletons. Input material: blood. These receptors came from a woman under 40 in good health.

This sequence joins TRBV3-1 (or the pseudogene TRBV3-2) and TRBJ1-6; 8 bases align to TRBD1. After removal of 1 base from V and 7 bases from J, the junction contained 3 bases not matched to a gene. The CDR3 totals 15 residues. Looked up from germline, CDR1 is LGHDT and CDR2 is YNNKEL (reference sequence). CDR3 coding DNA: TGTGCCAGCAGCCAAGTTCGACAGGGGAATTCACCCCTCCACTTT. Translating it yields CASSQVRQGNSPLHF.

This clone was counted once. The gene calls are TRBV11-3 and TRBJ2-2; D not resolved. The CDR3 totals 15 residues. Germline V CDR1 and CDR2: SGHNT, YENEEA. V was cut by 1 base and J by 4 bases, with 10 bases left in between. In nucleotides, the CDR3 is TGTGCCAGCAGCTTAGGATATGACCTCACCGGGGAGCTGTTTTTT. The encoded protein is CASSLGYDLTGELFF. The entire variable domain, with the rest obtained from reference TRBV11-3 and TRBJ2-2, is as follows: EAGVVQSPRYKIIEKKQPVAFWCNPISGHNTLYWYLQNLGQGPELLIRYENEEAVDDSQLPKDRFSAERLKGVDSTLKIQPAELGDSAVYLCASSLGYDLTGELFFGEGSRLTVL.

This clone was detected only once. CDR3 coding DNA: TGCGCCAGCAGCTTGGCGAGGGGGGCTGGGGCCAACGTCCTGACTTTC. Translation gives CASSLARGAGANVLTF. V is TRBV5-1 and J is TRBJ2-6; D possibly uses TRBD1 or TRBD2 (6 bases each). This CDR3 has 16 residues. V was cut by 0 bases and J by 2 bases, with 9 bases left in between. Germline V lookup: CDR1 SGHRS, CDR2 YFSETQ.

This rearrangement joins TRBV3-1 (or the pseudogene TRBV3-2) to TRBJ2-5; D is unresolved. CDR1 and CDR2 from the germline V gene are LGHDT and YNNKEL (reference sequence). The length of the CDR3 is 14 residues. Trimming left V 2 bases short and J 2 bases short, with 9 bases between. The CDR3 spells CASSQYRGQETQYF. CDR3 in DNA: TGTGCCAGCAGCCAATATCGCGGTCAAGAGACCCAGTACTTC.

The chain uses TRBV7-9 and TRBJ2-2; D remains ambiguous. Germline CDR1 SEHNR, CDR2 FQNEAQ (reference sequence). There are 12 residues in the CDR3. The ends were cut back, 11 bases at V and 7 bases at J, with 14 bases in the middle. In DNA, the CDR3 is TGTGCCTGCAACGTTATGGGCGGGGAGCTGTTTTTT. It specifies CACNVMGGELFF.

The chain employs TRBV9 and TRBJ1-1; D is undetermined. V was pared by 0 bases and J by 0 bases, with 6 bases between. Germline CDR1 and CDR2: SGDLS and YYNGEE. The CDR3 has 14 amino acids. The CDR3 loop reads CASSVDLMNTEAFF. CDR3 nucleotide sequence: TGTGCCAGCAGCGTAGACCTCATGAACACTGAAGCTTTCTTT.

For this clone: The sample has other DNA sequences that encode this CDR3 too. The V and J genes are TRBV5-1 and TRBJ1-1; unclear D gene. This CDR3 is built from 13 residues. V was cut by 0 bases and J by 0 bases, with 3 bases left in between. Germline lookup yields CDR1 SGHRS and CDR2 YFSETQ. The CDR3 sequence: CASSLEMNTEAFF. The CDR3 nucleotides read TGCGCCAGCAGCTTGGAAATGAACACTGAAGCTTTCTTT.

The chain uses TRBV2 and TRBJ1-2; unclear D gene. Trimming cost V 0 bases and J 4 bases, with 6 bases left between them. The CDR3 has 13 residues. The germline gives CDR1 SNHLY, CDR2 FYNNEI. CDR3 DNA sequence: TGTGCCAGCAGTGAAGCGCCCAGCTATGGCTACACCTTC. Its translation is CASSEAPSYGYTF.

V gene TRBV3-1 (or the pseudogene TRBV3-2) combines with J gene TRBJ1-2; D ambiguous. Germline CDR1 LGHDT, CDR2 YNNKEL (reference sequence). The CDR3 totals 14 residues. V was pared by 6 bases and J by 5 bases, with 16 bases between. CDR3 in amino acids: CASSREQKIYGYTF. For the CDR3, the DNA is TGTGCCAGCAGTAGGGAGCAGAAAATTTATGGCTACACCTTC.

J is TRBJ1-1 and V is TRBV7-3; 9 positions agree with TRBD1. This CDR3 has 13 residues. CDR1 is SGHTA and CDR2 is FQGTGA in the germline V gene. V lost 5 bases to trimming and J lost 7 bases; unmatched junction nucleotides: 5. For the CDR3, the DNA is TGTGCCAGCAGCATCGGACAGGGGCTTGAAGCTTTCTTT. Translated: CASSIGQGLEAFF.

The chain links TRBV29-1 to TRBJ2-1; TRBD2 aligns across 12 bases. Germline V gene lookup returns CDR1 SQVTM and CDR2 ANQGSEA. The CDR3 has 14 residues. The trim removed 5 bases at V and 10 bases at J, leaving 9 bases unmatched. CDR3 nucleotides: TGCAGCGTTATTACTAGCGGGGGGCCTCCCGAGCAGTTCTTC. This encodes CSVITSGGPPEQFF.

The chain uses TRBV4-2 and TRBJ1-1; D is perhaps TRBD1 (5 bases). CDR3 size: 15 residues. V gave up 5 bases and J gave up 0 bases, with 13 bases separating them. In germline, CDR1 is LGHNA, CDR2 YNFKEQ. CDR3 DNA sequence: TGTGCCAGCAGCTTTCAAACAGGATTGAACACTGAAGCTTTCTTT. Protein sequence: CASSFQTGLNTEAFF.

The rearrangement uses TRBV9 and TRBJ2-7, with D possibly matching TRBD1 (5 bases). The ends were cut back, 0 bases at V and 5 bases at J, with 9 bases in the middle. This CDR3 spans 13 amino acids. Looked up from germline, CDR1 is SGDLS and CDR2 is YYNGEE. The CDR3 region is CASSVGIGDEQYF. In nucleotides, the CDR3 is TGTGCCAGCAGCGTAGGGATAGGGGACGAGCAGTACTTC.

The rearrangement links TRBV7-8 to TRBJ1-2, with a tentative D call TRBD1 (6 bases). This CDR3 has 16 amino acids. V lost 1 base and J 4 bases, leaving 16 bases between the germline ends. Per the germline V gene, CDR1 is SGHVS and CDR2 is FQNEAQ. CDR3 nucleotides: TGTGCCAGCAGCTTAGTGGGGGAGGGGGGCTTCTATGGCTACACCTTC. Amino acids: CASSLVGEGGFYGYTF.

The chain is built from TRBV7-9 and TRBJ2-2, with D possibly matching TRBD1 (6 bases). Germline assignment: CDR1 SEHNR and CDR2 FQNEAQ (reference sequence). CDR3 length: 15 residues. V dropped 2 bases and J dropped 0 bases, with 7 bases sitting between them. The CDR3 coding sequence is TGTGCCAGCAGCTTACGGACAGCGAACACCGGGGAGCTGTTTTTT. Translated: CASSLRTANTGELFF.

The rearrangement joins TRBV19 to TRBJ2-2; D unresolved. Germline V lookup: CDR1 LNHDA, CDR2 SQIVND (reference sequence). The CDR3 is 15 amino acids. V dropped 3 bases and J dropped 1 base, with 9 bases sitting between them. Written as DNA, the CDR3 is TGTGCCAGTAGTATCAGGATTATGAACACCGGGGAGCTGTTTTTT. Translating gives CASSIRIMNTGELFF.

This chain joins TRBV27 and TRBJ1-6; D possibly corresponds to TRBD1 (5 bases). Germline CDR1 MNHEY, CDR2 SMNVEV (reference sequence). V lost 8 bases, J lost 6 bases, and 20 bases lay in between. CDR3 length: 16 amino acids. The CDR3 DNA sequence: TGTGCCAGCTGTTCACGACGGGGGGATGGTAATTCACCCCTCCACTTT. Translation gives CASCSRRGDGNSPLHF.

This sequence joins TRBV9 and TRBJ2-1, with unresolved D. The CDR3 is 13 amino acids. CDR1 is SGDLS, CDR2 YYNGEE, per germline. The ends were cut back, 3 bases at V and 5 bases at J, with 9 bases in the middle. In DNA form, the CDR3 reads TGTGCCAGCAGCGGGTCGGGTCACAATGAGCAGTTCTTC. Translated, it gives CASSGSGHNEQFF.

The chain combines TRBV19 with TRBJ1-2; 9 bases are shared with TRBD1. V lost 4 bases to trimming and J lost 8 bases; unmatched junction nucleotides: 11. CDR1 and CDR2 from the germline V gene are LNHDA and SQIVND (reference sequence). The CDR3 covers 15 residues. CDR3 nucleotides: TGTGCCAGTAGTAACCCCTCACAGGGGGCCTACGGCTACACCTTC. Protein: CASSNPSQGAYGYTF.

V gene TRBV24-1 combines with J gene TRBJ2-3; 10 nucleotides line up with TRBD1. CDR1 is KGHDR and CDR2 is SFDVKD in the germline V gene. The ends lost 9 bases at V and 2 bases at J; junction bases unmatched: 7. The CDR3 is made up of 15 amino acids. Here the CDR3 reads CATGGQGVNTDTQYF. The DNA of the CDR3 is TGTGCCACCGGCGGACAGGGGGTAAACACAGATACGCAGTATTTT.

The CDR3 region has the DNA TGCGCCAGCAGCCACCAACTTATGGGGTTTTATGGTGAAGCTTTCTTT. It is translated as CASSHQLMGFYGEAFF. The chain uses TRBV4-1 and TRBJ1-1; the D is unclear. CDR1 and CDR2 (germline): MGHRA, YSYEKL. Between the trimmed V and J ends, which lost 3 bases and 7 bases, there was a span of 21 bases. This CDR3 has 16 amino acids.

The V gene is TRBV7-9, the J gene TRBJ1-3; D gene unclear. The germline V gene encodes CDR1 SEHNR and CDR2 FQNEAQ (reference sequence). The V end lost 3 bases, the J end lost 2 bases, and 11 bases lay between the germline ends. The CDR3 sequence is 15 residues long. The CDR3 nucleotides read TGTGCCAGCAGCTTCTTATCGGGAACTGGAAACACCATATATTTT. It codes for CASSFLSGTGNTIYF.

The V and J genes are TRBV2 and TRBJ2-7; D uncertain. Germline CDR1 and CDR2: SNHLY and FYNNEI. The CDR3 spans 14 residues. Trimming took off 4 bases at V and 3 bases at J, with 13 bases between the two ends. The CDR3 sequence is CASSVGRGNYEQYV. The CDR3 DNA reads as TGTGCCAGCAGTGTCGGCCGTGGGAACTACGAGCAGTACGTC.

This chain connects TRBV30 to TRBJ2-1; the D gene could be TRBD1 or TRBD2 (5 bases each). This CDR3 contains 14 residues. Germline V gene lookup returns CDR1 GTSNPN and CDR2 SVGIG (reference sequence). V lost 6 bases to trimming and J lost 3 bases, with 15 bases between them. The CDR3 DNA reads TGTGCCTGCCCCCGGGACGTCGGCTACAATGAGCAGTTCTTC. It encodes CACPRDVGYNEQFF.

This chain uses TRBV21-1 with TRBJ1-2; TRBD1 is the table's D call, not checked against the DNA. TRBV21-1 has pseudogene status. This CDR3 has 19 amino acids. CDR3 nucleotides: TGTGCCAGCAGCAGGGGGTTCCGGGACAGGGGGAAGACTAACTATGGCTACACCTTC. As protein: CASSRGFRDRGKTNYGYTF.

The table lists this clone with a count of one. The chain is built from TRBV4-2 and TRBJ1-1; 7 positions agree with TRBD1. Germline CDR1 is LGHNA and CDR2 is YNFKEQ. The CDR3 is 16 amino acids. J gave up 6 bases and V 1 base, and 11 bases lay outside the gene matches. The CDR3 sequence: CASSQAGRGRHSEAFF. The CDR3 DNA reads as TGTGCCAGCAGCCAAGCCGGCAGGGGGAGACACTCTGAAGCTTTCTTT.

This chain uses TRBV6-4 with TRBJ1-1; TRBD1 matches 8 bases. Germline V lookup: CDR1 MRHNA, CDR2 SNTAGT. The CDR3 is made up of 11 amino acids. The ends lost 6 bases at V and 6 bases at J; junction bases unmatched: 0. The DNA for the CDR3 is TGTGCCAGCAGGGACAGGGCTGAAGCTTTCTTT. Translation gives CASRDRAEAFF.

The rearrangement joins TRBV5-1 to TRBJ1-2; D is perhaps TRBD1 (5 bases). From germline, CDR1 is SGHRS and CDR2 YFSETQ. V lost 2 bases to trimming and J lost 3 bases, with 14 bases between them. The CDR3 is 15 amino acids. For the CDR3, the DNA is TGCGCCAGCAGCTTCTCCGTGGGGCGGGACTATGGCTACACCTTC. Protein: CASSFSVGRDYGYTF.

The chain is built from TRBV6-2 or TRBV6-3 and TRBJ2-2; D gene unclear. Trimming took off 4 bases at V and 4 bases at J, with 10 bases between the two ends. This CDR3 is 14 amino acids long. Germline V gene sequence: CDR1 MNHEY, CDR2 SVGEGT. In DNA, the CDR3 is TGTGCCAGCAGTTCCGCCGGATCCACCGGGGAGCTGTTTTTT. Translated: CASSSAGSTGELFF.

This sequence joins TRBV10-2 and TRBJ2-2, with 7 bases that match TRBD1. Germline lookup yields CDR1 WSHSY and CDR2 SAAADI. J gave up 2 bases and V 9 bases, and 3 bases lay outside the gene matches. CDR3 size: 13 residues. The CDR3 here is CASGTANTGELFF. The CDR3 DNA is TGCGCCAGTGGGACAGCCAACACCGGGGAGCTGTTTTTT.

The chain has TRBV6-2 or TRBV6-3 and TRBJ2-2; the match to TRBD2 covers 9 bases. The CDR3 covers 13 residues. Germline V gives CDR1 MNHEY, CDR2 SVGEGT. The J segment lost 8 bases and the V segment lost 5 bases, leaving 3 bases of the junction unmatched. In DNA, the CDR3 is TGTGCCAGCAGTCTTGGACTAGCGGGGGAGCTGTTTTTT. Amino acid sequence: CASSLGLAGELFF.